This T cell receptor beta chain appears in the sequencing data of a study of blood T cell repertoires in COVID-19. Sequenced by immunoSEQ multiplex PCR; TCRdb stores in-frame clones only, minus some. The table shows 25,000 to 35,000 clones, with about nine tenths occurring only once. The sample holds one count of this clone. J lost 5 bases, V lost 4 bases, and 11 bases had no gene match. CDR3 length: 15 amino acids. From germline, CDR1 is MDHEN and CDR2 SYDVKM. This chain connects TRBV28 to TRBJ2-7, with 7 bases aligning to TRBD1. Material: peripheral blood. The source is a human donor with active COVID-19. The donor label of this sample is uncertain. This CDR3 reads CASSSFPGQANEQYF. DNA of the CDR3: TGTGCCAGCAGTTCGTTTCCCGGACAGGCCAACGAGCAGTACTTC. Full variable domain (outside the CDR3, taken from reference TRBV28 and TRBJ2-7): DVKVTQSSRYLVKRTGEKVFLECVQDMDHENMFWYRQDPGLGLRLIYFSYDVKMKEKGDIPEGYSVSREKKERFSLILESASTNQTSMYLCASSSFPGQANEQYFGPGTRLTVT.